What follows are 28 T cell receptor beta chains derived from one specimen sequenced in a study of T-cell reconstitution after alpha-beta-depleted transplantation in children (dated by TCRdb to the mid-2010s). The receptor library was made with PCR. Sequenced on an Illumina HiSeq 2500. To normalize quantification of the TCRbeta repertoire, the TCR libraries were built with molecular barcoding that relied on unique molecular identifiers. TCRdb reprocessing: public reads trimmed at Q25 with fastp, clones called with MiXCR, in-frame beta chains kept. Every entry covers one CDR3 protein and lists the most common genes and DNA from its rows. Recorded for this sample are 300,000 to 350,000 distinct CDR3 sequences; around 15% of them occurred a single time. Jointly, the top ten make up around two fifths of the sample. The meaning of the sample's treatment or condition label: allogeneic hematopoietic cell transplantation with graft depleted of TCRalphabeta T cells and CD19 B cells.

This specimen was PBMCs, mostly from graft donor cells, taken 360 days after TCRalphabeta/CD19-depleted stem cell transplant. These receptors were obtained from a male patient aged 2-15 years who had a stem cell transplant for acute lymphoblastic leukemia, so the T cells may come from the graft donor.

The V gene is TRBV5-4, the J gene TRBJ2-7, with a possible D match to TRBD2 (6 bases). CDR1 is SGHNT and CDR2 is YYREEE in the germline V gene (reference sequence). This CDR3 is built from 16 residues. The V end was cut by 0 bases, the J end by 5 bases, with 18 bases between. The CDR3 sequence is CASSLAPGREPDEQYF. The DNA of the CDR3 is TGTGCCAGCAGCTTGGCCCCCGGGCGGGAACCGGACGAGCAGTACTTC.

V gene TRBV10-3 combines with J gene TRBJ2-7; 9 bases match TRBD2. CDR3 length: 15 amino acids. Germline V gene lookup returns CDR1 ENHRY and CDR2 SYGVKD. The V and J ends lost 0 bases and 6 bases, in that order; junction bases with no gene match: 6. In DNA form, the CDR3 reads TGTGCCATCAGTGAGTCTCGTAGCGGGAGCCGCGAGCAGTACTTC. Its translation: CAISESRSGSREQYF.

In regard to this clonotype: One end of the junction varies from germline; a read error may be responsible. DNA for the CDR3: TGTGCCAGCAGCTTCCCGGGACAGGGGGGAGTAGCGGGAGCTGGTCGGAACTTC. The encoded protein is CASSFPGQGGVAGAGRNF. This chain connects TRBV11-1 to TRBJ2-7, with TRBD1 identical over 11 bases. The germline gives CDR1 SGHAT, CDR2 FQDESV (reference sequence). The CDR3 totals 18 residues.

This clonotype has a count of ten or more. The chain is built from TRBV7-2 and TRBJ2-3; possible D gene TRBD2, 6 bases. This CDR3 is built from 16 residues. Trimming left V 1 base short and J 2 bases short, with 13 bases between. Germline-derived CDR1 and CDR2 are SGHTA and FQGNSA. CDR3 in DNA: TGTGCCAGCAGCTTAGTTGGGGGGAGGAACACAGATACGCAGTATTTT. This translates into CASSLVGGRNTDTQYF. The full variable domain, completed using reference TRBV7-2 and TRBJ2-3, is GAGVSQSPSNKVTEKGKDVELRCDPISGHTALYWYRQSLGQGLEFLIYFQGNSAPDKSGLPSDRFSAERTGGSVSTLTIQRTQQEDSAVYLCASSLVGGRNTDTQYFGPGTRLTVL.

This clonotype was counted between two and nine times. V gene TRBV6-1 combines with J gene TRBJ2-2; 13 nucleotides line up with TRBD2. CDR3 length: 14 residues. Trimming cost V 6 bases and J 12 bases; bases outside gene matches: 7. Germline values: CDR1 MNHNS, CDR2 SASEGT. DNA for the CDR3: TGTGCCAGCAGATCGACTAGCGGGAGGACGAAGCTGTTTTTT. The encoded protein is CASRSTSGRTKLFF.

This sequence joins TRBV4-1 and TRBJ2-2, with D possibly matching TRBD2 (5 bases). This CDR3 contains 19 residues. Per germline, CDR1 MGHRA and CDR2 YSYEKL. Trimming pared 0 bases from V and 1 base from J, leaving 18 bases between. The CDR3 bases are TGCGCCAGCAGCCAAGAGAGCCGGGGATCTTCGTGGAACACCGGGGAGCTGTTTTTT. This translates into CASSQESRGSSWNTGELFF.

The V and J genes are TRBV4-1 and TRBJ2-7; no clear D gene. The CDR3 is 16 amino acids. V was trimmed by 1 base and J by 3 bases, leaving 16 bases between them. Germline-derived CDR1 and CDR2 are MGHRA and YSYEKL. In DNA form, the CDR3 reads TGCGCCAGCAGCCAAGTGATTCCTCTTGGCTACTACGAGCAGTACTTC. Protein sequence: CASSQVIPLGYYEQYF.

The V call is TRBV4-2, the J call TRBJ2-1; TRBD1 might be the D (5 bases). V was shortened by 4 bases and J by 4 bases, with 14 bases between the two germline ends. Per germline, CDR1 LGHNA and CDR2 YNFKEQ. The CDR3 covers 15 residues. The CDR3 DNA is TGTGCCAGCAGCCCTCTGGGGCCCTTGTACAATGAGCAGTTCTTC. It codes for CASSPLGPLYNEQFF.

A few counts support this clonotype. The chain employs TRBV6-1 and TRBJ1-4; D gene unclear. Germline CDR1 and CDR2: MNHNS and SASEGT. There are 14 residues in the CDR3. V shed 8 bases and J shed 3 bases, with 13 bases lying between them. The CDR3 sequence is CASLETQANEKLFF. DNA of the CDR3: TGTGCCAGCCTTGAGACCCAGGCTAATGAAAAACTGTTTTTT.

The chain combines TRBV29-1 with TRBJ2-1; possibly TRBD2 for D (6 bases). Per the germline V gene, CDR1 is SQVTM and CDR2 is ANQGSEA. The ends were cut back, 4 bases at V and 7 bases at J, with 8 bases in the middle. The CDR3 has 11 residues. The CDR3 nucleotides are TGCAGCGTTGTGGGACTTAATGAGCAGTTCTTC. Translating it yields CSVVGLNEQFF.

The chain recombines TRBV5-1 with TRBJ2-7; 7 bases align to TRBD1. V shed 2 bases and J 4 bases; nucleotides not matched to a gene: 9. CDR1 and CDR2 (germline): SGHRS, YFSETQ. The CDR3 runs 15 residues. The CDR3 nucleotides read TGCGCCAGCAGCTTACCCGGGACAGAGAAATACGAGCAGTACTTC. It codes for CASSLPGTEKYEQYF.

This clonotype was counted many times. The chain combines TRBV12-3 or TRBV12-4 with TRBJ1-1, with D perhaps matching TRBD1 (6 bases). This CDR3 has 14 residues. Between the trimmed V and J ends, which lost 4 bases and 3 bases, there was a span of 12 bases. The chain's CDR3 is CASSSVQGYTEAFF. CDR3 sequence (DNA): TGTGCCAGCAGTTCGGTACAGGGTTACACTGAAGCTTTCTTT.

This clonotype was observed at least ten times. This chain joins TRBV7-9 and TRBJ2-1, with TRBD1 identical over 7 bases. V was clipped by 2 bases and J by 5 bases; unmatched bases: 9. The CDR3 loop spans 16 amino acids. The germline V gene encodes CDR1 SEHNR and CDR2 FQNEAQ (reference sequence). The CDR3 loop is CASSLIQGQLNNEQFF. The CDR3 DNA reads as TGTGCCAGCAGCTTAATTCAGGGACAGCTAAACAATGAGCAGTTCTTC.

The CDR3 protein is CASREAGVLNTGELFF. CDR3 coding DNA: TGTGCCAGCAGGGAAGCGGGAGTCTTGAACACCGGGGAGCTGTTTTTT. The rearrangement joins TRBV4-2 to TRBJ2-2; TRBD2 matches at 8 bases. Trimming removed 6 bases from V and 1 base from J; junction bases left unmatched: 7. CDR3 size: 16 residues. Germline CDR1 is LGHNA and CDR2 is YNFKEQ.

This sequence joins TRBV12-3 or TRBV12-4 and TRBJ2-6; D might be TRBD1 (5 bases). V dropped 8 bases and J dropped 0 bases, with 17 bases sitting between them. CDR3 size: 17 residues. In DNA form, the CDR3 reads TGTGCCAGCGAACGCAGGGCCGGCCACTCTGGGGCCAACGTCCTGACTTTC. Its protein is CASERRAGHSGANVLTF.

The J gene is TRBJ1-3, the V gene TRBV9; TRBD1 matches at 7 bases. The CDR3 has 17 amino acids. V gave up 2 bases and J gave up 0 bases; unmatched junction bases: 8. Per the germline V gene, CDR1 is SGDLS and CDR2 is YYNGEE. The CDR3 sequence: CASSVTPGQSSGNTIYF. DNA for the CDR3: TGTGCCAGCAGCGTTACGCCGGGACAGAGCTCTGGAAACACCATATATTTT.

This clonotype was found a few times. The V and J genes are TRBV7-9 and TRBJ2-5; tentatively, D is TRBD1 (6 bases). The CDR3 runs to 13 residues. V lost 8 bases and J lost 2, with 12 bases in between. CDR1 and CDR2 (germline): SEHNR, FQNEAQ (reference sequence). The CDR3 sequence: CASSGDGQETQYF. CDR3 DNA sequence: TGTGCCAGCTCAGGGGATGGTCAAGAGACCCAGTACTTC.

The chain is built from TRBV29-1 and TRBJ2-2; tentative D call: TRBD2 (6 bases). Germline lookup yields CDR1 SQVTM and CDR2 ANQGSEA. Trimming removed 0 bases at V and 5 bases at J, with 16 bases between. This CDR3 is 16 amino acids long. CDR3 in amino acids: CSVEDSFWGRTGELFF. The CDR3 DNA reads TGCAGCGTTGAAGATAGTTTCTGGGGGAGGACCGGGGAGCTGTTTTTT.

The chain combines TRBV5-1 with TRBJ1-1; D is unresolved. This CDR3 spans 12 amino acids. Trimming stripped 3 bases from V and 6 bases from J, with 9 bases between. CDR1 SGHRS and CDR2 YFSETQ come from the germline V gene. CDR3 sequence reads: CASSSPGPEAFF. The DNA for the CDR3 is TGCGCCAGCAGCTCCCCAGGCCCTGAAGCTTTCTTT. The whole variable domain, remainder taken from reference TRBV5-1 and TRBJ1-1, is KAGVTQTPRYLIKTRGQQVTLSCSPISGHRSVSWYQQTPGQGLQFLFEYFSETQRNKGNFPGRFSGRQFSNSRSEMNVSTLELGDSALYLCASSSPGPEAFFGQGTRLTVV.

The chain joins TRBV5-5 to TRBJ2-1; 10 nucleotides agree with TRBD1. This CDR3 comprises 18 residues. The germline V gene has CDR1 SGHKS and CDR2 YYEKEE (reference sequence). The junction had 8 bases not matched to a gene; V was cut back by 2 bases and J by 0 bases. CDR3 sequence: CASSFLGTGAYSYNEQFF. The CDR3 DNA follows: TGTGCCAGCAGCTTTCTCGGGACAGGGGCCTACTCCTACAATGAGCAGTTCTTC. Looking up the rest from reference TRBV5-5 and TRBJ2-1 gives the full variable domain: DAGVTQSPTHLIKTRGQQVTLRCSPISGHKSVSWYQQVLGQGPQFIFQYYEKEERGRGNFPDRFSARQFPNYSSELNVNALLLGDSALYLCASSFLGTGAYSYNEQFFGPGTRLTVL.

This clonotype was detected only a few times. This chain connects TRBV20-1 to TRBJ2-1, with 13 bases that match TRBD2. Germline lookup yields CDR1 DFQATT and CDR2 SNEGSKA (reference sequence). V lost 6 bases, J lost 6 bases, and 8 bases stayed unmatched. The CDR3 has 15 residues. CDR3 in amino acids: CSARTSGRRANEQFF. Here the CDR3 DNA reads TGCAGTGCCCGGACTAGCGGGAGAAGGGCCAATGAGCAGTTCTTC.

This rearrangement joins TRBV4-2 to TRBJ1-6; D is possibly TRBD1 (5 bases). Germline CDR1 and CDR2: LGHNA and YNFKEQ. Trimming stripped 4 bases from V and 8 bases from J, with 15 bases between. There are 15 residues in the CDR3. CDR3 residues: CASSPRGGVDSPLHF. The CDR3 DNA follows: TGTGCCAGCAGCCCCCGTGGGGGGGTGGATTCACCCCTCCACTTT.

This clonotype was counted ten times or more. The chain has TRBV5-1 and TRBJ2-7; 7 nucleotides match TRBD1. CDR3 length: 14 amino acids. Germline-derived CDR1 and CDR2 are SGHRS and YFSETQ. The trim removed 2 bases at V and 4 bases at J, leaving 6 bases unmatched. This CDR3 reads CASSFSRDSYEQYF. The CDR3 nucleotides are TGCGCCAGCAGCTTTTCCCGGGACAGTTACGAGCAGTACTTC.

V is TRBV5-1 and J is TRBJ1-3; D gene uncertain. Per the germline V gene, CDR1 is SGHRS and CDR2 is YFSETQ. The CDR3 has 15 residues. V was trimmed by 0 bases and J by 4 bases, leaving 11 bases between them. The CDR3 is CASSLAQSGGNTIYF. The DNA of the CDR3 is TGCGCCAGCAGCTTGGCTCAGTCCGGGGGAAACACCATATATTTT.

V is TRBV12-3 or TRBV12-4 and J is TRBJ1-2; perhaps TRBD1 as D (6 bases). The CDR3 spans 15 residues. V shed 5 bases and J shed 4 bases, with 17 bases lying between them. CDR3 region: CASSPEPDRIYGYTF. In nucleotides, the CDR3 is TGTGCCAGCAGTCCTGAACCCGACAGGATCTATGGCTACACCTTC.

The chain combines TRBV29-1 with TRBJ2-1; D call uncertain. Germline loops: CDR1 SQVTM, CDR2 ANQGSEA. The ends were cut back, 0 bases at V and 6 bases at J, with 18 bases in the middle. The CDR3 contains 16 residues. In DNA, the CDR3 is TGCAGCGTTGAAGATATTCTTTTCAGGACGAGCAATGAGCAGTTCTTC. Translation gives CSVEDILFRTSNEQFF.

The genes are TRBV7-2 and TRBJ1-2; D unclear. CDR3 length: 14 amino acids. V gave up 5 bases and J gave up 8 bases, with 18 bases separating them. The germline V gene encodes CDR1 SGHTA and CDR2 FQGNSA. As DNA, the CDR3 is TGTGCCAGCAGCCCCATAATCGGGGAAAGCGGCTACACCTTC. Translating it yields CASSPIIGESGYTF. Based on the CDR3 plus reference TRBV7-2 and TRBJ1-2, the full variable domain is GAGVSQSPSNKVTEKGKDVELRCDPISGHTALYWYRQSLGQGLEFLIYFQGNSAPDKSGLPSDRFSAERTGGSVSTLTIQRTQQEDSAVYLCASSPIIGESGYTFGSGTRLTVV.

V is TRBV28 and J is TRBJ2-1, with D perhaps TRBD1 or TRBD2 (5 bases each). Germline-derived CDR1 and CDR2 are MDHEN and SYDVKM. Trimming took off 3 bases at V and 4 bases at J, with 19 bases between the two ends. The CDR3 has 17 amino acids. The CDR3: CASSFLIYGADYNEQFF. CDR3 sequence (DNA): TGTGCCAGCAGTTTTTTGATCTACGGGGCGGATTACAATGAGCAGTTCTTC. The full variable domain, in which reference TRBV28 and TRBJ2-1 provide the parts outside the CDR3, is DVKVTQSSRYLVKRTGEKVFLECVQDMDHENMFWYRQDPGLGLRLIYFSYDVKMKEKGDIPEGYSVSREKKERFSLILESASTNQTSMYLCASSFLIYGADYNEQFFGPGTRLTVL.